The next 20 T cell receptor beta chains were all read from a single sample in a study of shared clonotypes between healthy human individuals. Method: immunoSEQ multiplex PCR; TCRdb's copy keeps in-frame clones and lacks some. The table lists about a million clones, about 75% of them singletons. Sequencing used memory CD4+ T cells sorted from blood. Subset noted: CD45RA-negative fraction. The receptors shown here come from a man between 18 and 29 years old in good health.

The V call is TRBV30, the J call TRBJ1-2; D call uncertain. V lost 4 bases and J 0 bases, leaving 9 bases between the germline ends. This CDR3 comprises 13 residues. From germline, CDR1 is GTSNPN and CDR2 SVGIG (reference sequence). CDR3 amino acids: CAWTGQSNYGYTF. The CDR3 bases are TGTGCCTGGACAGGCCAGTCTAACTATGGCTACACCTTC.

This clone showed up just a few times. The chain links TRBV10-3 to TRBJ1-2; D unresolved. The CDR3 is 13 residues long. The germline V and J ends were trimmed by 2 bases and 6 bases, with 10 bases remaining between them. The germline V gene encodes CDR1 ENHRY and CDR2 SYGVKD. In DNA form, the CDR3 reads TGTGCCATCAGTGAGCTCTCAGGACATGGCTACACCTTC. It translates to CAISELSGHGYTF.

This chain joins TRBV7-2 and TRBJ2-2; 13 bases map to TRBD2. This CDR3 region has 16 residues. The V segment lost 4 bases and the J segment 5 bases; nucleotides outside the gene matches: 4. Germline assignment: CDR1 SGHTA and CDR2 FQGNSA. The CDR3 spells CASSSGLAGRTGELFF. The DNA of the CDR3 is TGTGCCAGCAGCTCGGGACTAGCGGGAAGGACCGGGGAGCTGTTTTTT.

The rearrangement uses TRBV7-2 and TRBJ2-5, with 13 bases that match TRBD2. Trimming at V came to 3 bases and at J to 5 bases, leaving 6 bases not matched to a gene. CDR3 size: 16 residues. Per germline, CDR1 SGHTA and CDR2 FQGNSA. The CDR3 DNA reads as TGTGCCAGCAGCTTGTACGGACTAGCGGGGGCGGAGACCCAGTACTTC. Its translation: CASSLYGLAGAETQYF.

Written as DNA, the CDR3 is TGTGCCAGCTCAACCCTATTGGCGCAGGGAAATTCACCCCTCCACTTT. This encodes CASSTLLAQGNSPLHF. V usage is TRBV18 and J usage is TRBJ1-6; the D gene is possibly TRBD1 (5 bases). CDR1 is KGHSH, CDR2 LQKENI, per germline. Trimming cost V 5 bases and J 7 bases, with 18 bases left between them. The CDR3 is made up of 16 amino acids.

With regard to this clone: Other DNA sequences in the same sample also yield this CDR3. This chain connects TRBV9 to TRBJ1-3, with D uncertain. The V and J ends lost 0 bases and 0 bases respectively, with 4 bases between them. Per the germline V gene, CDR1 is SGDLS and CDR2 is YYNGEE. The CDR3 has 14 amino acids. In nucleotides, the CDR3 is TGTGCCAGCAGCGTAGCGAGCTCTGGAAACACCATATATTTT. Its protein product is CASSVASSGNTIYF.

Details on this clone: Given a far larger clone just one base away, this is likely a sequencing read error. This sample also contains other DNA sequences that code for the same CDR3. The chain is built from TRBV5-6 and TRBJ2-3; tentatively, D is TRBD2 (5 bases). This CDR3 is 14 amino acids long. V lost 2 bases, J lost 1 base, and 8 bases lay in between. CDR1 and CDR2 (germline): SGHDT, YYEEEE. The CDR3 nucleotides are TGTGCCAGCAGCTTAAGCGGAGGCACAGATACGCAGTATTTT. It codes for CASSLSGGTDTQYF.

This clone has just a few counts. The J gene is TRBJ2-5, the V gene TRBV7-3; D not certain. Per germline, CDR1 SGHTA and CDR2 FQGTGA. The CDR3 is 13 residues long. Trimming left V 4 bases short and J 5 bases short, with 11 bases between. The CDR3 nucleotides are TGTGCCAGCAGCTCTTCAAAGGTGGAGACCCAGTACTTC. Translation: CASSSSKVETQYF.

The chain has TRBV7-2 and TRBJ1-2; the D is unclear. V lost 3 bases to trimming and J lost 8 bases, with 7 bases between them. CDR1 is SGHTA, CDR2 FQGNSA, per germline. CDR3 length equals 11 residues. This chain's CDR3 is CASSFSRGYTF. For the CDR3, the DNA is TGTGCCAGCAGCTTTTCCAGGGGCTACACCTTC. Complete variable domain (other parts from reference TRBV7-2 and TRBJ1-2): GAGVSQSPSNKVTEKGKDVELRCDPISGHTALYWYRQSLGQGLEFLIYFQGNSAPDKSGLPSDRFSAERTGGSVSTLTIQRTQQEDSAVYLCASSFSRGYTFGSGTRLTVV.

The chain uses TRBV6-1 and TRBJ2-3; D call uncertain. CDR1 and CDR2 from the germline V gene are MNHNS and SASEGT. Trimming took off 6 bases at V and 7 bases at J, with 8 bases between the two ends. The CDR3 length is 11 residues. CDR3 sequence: CASSDRNTQYF. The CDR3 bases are TGTGCCAGCAGCGACCGGAATACGCAGTATTTT.

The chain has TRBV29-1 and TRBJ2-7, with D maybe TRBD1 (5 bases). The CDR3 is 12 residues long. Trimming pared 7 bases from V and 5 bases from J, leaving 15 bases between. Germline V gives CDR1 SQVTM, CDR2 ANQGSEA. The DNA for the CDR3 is TGCAGCGGTACAGGATTTTCCGACGAGCAGTACTTC. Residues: CSGTGFSDEQYF.

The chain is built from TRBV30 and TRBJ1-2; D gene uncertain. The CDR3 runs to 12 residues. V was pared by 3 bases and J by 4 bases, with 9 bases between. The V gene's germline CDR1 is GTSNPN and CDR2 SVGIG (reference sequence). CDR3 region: CAWSEHRYGYTF. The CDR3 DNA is TGTGCCTGGAGCGAACACCGCTATGGCTACACCTTC.

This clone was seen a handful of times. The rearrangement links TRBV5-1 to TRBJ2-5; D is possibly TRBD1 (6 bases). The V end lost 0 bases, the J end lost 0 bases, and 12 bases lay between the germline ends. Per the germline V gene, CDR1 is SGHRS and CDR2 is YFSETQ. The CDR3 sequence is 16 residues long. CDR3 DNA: TGCGCCAGCAGCTTGGGAGACAGGCCGTACCAAGAGACCCAGTACTTC. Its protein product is CASSLGDRPYQETQYF.

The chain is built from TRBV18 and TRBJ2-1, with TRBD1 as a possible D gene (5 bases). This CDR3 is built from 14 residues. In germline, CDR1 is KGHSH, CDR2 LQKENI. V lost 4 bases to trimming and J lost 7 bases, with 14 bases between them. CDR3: CASSRQRSDNEQFF. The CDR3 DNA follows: TGTGCCAGCTCACGACAGCGTTCGGATAATGAGCAGTTCTTC. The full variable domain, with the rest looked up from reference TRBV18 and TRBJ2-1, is NAGVMQNPRHLVRRRGQEARLRCSPMKGHSHVYWYRQLPEEGLKFMVYLQKENIIDESGMPKERFSAEFPKEGPSILRIQQVVRGDSAAYFCASSRQRSDNEQFFGPGTRLTVL.

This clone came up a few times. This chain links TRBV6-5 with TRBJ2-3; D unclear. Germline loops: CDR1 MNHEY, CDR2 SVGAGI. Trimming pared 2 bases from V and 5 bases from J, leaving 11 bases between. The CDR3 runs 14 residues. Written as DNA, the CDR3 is TGTGCCAGCAGTTACATAACTCAACTAGATACGCAGTATTTT. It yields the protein CASSYITQLDTQYF.

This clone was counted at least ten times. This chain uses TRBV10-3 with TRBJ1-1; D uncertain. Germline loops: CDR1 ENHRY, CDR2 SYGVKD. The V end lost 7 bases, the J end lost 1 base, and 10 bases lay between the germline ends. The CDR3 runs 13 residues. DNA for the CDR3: TGTGCCATCACACGGGCCACGAACACTGAAGCTTTCTTT. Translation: CAITRATNTEAFF.

CDR3 DNA sequence: TGTGCCAGTAGTATGAAAGTTGGGGGTGGCTATAGCAATCAGCCCCAGCATTTT. As protein: CASSMKVGGGYSNQPQHF. J is TRBJ1-5 and V is TRBV19, with a possible D match to TRBD1 (5 bases). Germline-derived CDR1 and CDR2 are LNHDA and SQIVND (reference sequence). There are 18 residues in the CDR3. The V end was cut by 3 bases, the J end by 0 bases, with 18 bases between.

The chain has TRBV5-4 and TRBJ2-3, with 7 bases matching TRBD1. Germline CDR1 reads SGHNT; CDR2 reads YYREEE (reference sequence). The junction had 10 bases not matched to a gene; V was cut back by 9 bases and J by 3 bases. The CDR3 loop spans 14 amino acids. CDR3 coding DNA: TGTGCCACTGAGGACAGGACCACAACAGATACGCAGTATTTT. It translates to CATEDRTTTDTQYF.

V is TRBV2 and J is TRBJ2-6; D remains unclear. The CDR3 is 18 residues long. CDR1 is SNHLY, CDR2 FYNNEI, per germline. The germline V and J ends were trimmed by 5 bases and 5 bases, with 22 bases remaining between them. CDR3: CASSLDLTIQSRANVLTF. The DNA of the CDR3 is TGTGCCAGCAGTTTAGATCTTACCATACAAAGTCGGGCCAACGTCCTGACTTTC.

CDR3 protein: CASSLRNGRSNQPQHF. Here the CDR3 DNA reads TGTGCCAGCAGCTTGCGGAACGGACGGTCTAATCAGCCCCAGCATTTT. This sequence joins TRBV5-6 and TRBJ1-5; D remains ambiguous. Germline CDR1 reads SGHDT; CDR2 reads YYEEEE. The CDR3 is 16 amino acids. The V end lost 1 base, the J end lost 4 bases, and 15 bases lay between the germline ends. Drawing the rest from reference TRBV5-6 and TRBJ1-5, the complete variable domain is DAGVTQSPTHLIKTRGQQVTLRCSPKSGHDTVSWYQQALGQGPQFIFQYYEEEERQRGNFPDRFSGHQFPNYSSELNVNALLLGDSALYLCASSLRNGRSNQPQHFGDGTRLSIL.